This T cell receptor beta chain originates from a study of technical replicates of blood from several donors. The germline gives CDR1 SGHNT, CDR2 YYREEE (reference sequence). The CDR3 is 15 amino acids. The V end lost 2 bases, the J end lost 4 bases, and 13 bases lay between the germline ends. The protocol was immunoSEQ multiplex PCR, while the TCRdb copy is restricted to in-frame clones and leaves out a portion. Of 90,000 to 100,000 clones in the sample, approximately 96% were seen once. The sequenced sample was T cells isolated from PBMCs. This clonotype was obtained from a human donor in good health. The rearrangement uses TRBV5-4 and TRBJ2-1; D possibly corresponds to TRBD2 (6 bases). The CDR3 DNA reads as TGTGCCAGCAGCTTTGGCGGGAATGTTTACAATGAGCAGTTCTTC. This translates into CASSFGGNVYNEQFF.